The T cell receptor (beta chain) under discussion was sequenced for a study of metastatic and nonmetastatic thyroid tumors. Through MiXCR, TCRdb re-clonotyped the PCR reads. The sample consists of some 31,000 clones, 7% to 9% of them appearing once. In this sample, this clone turned up many times. The germline gives CDR1 SEHNR, CDR2 FQNEAQ (reference sequence). V lost 5 bases, J lost 3 bases, and 11 bases lay in between. The CDR3 spans 13 residues. Thyroid surgery was performed in patients who had received no treatment beforehand. The specimen sequenced was blood. The chain carries TRBV7-9 and TRBJ2-7; a weak D match, TRBD2 (5 bases). The TCR comes from a female donor with papillary thyroid cancer or a benign thyroid nodule (not recorded which). Some clones in this sample may be carry-over from other donors' samples. CDR3 loop: CASSTTSNYEQYF. In DNA form, the CDR3 reads TGTGCCAGCAGCACAACTAGTAACTACGAGCAGTACTTC.